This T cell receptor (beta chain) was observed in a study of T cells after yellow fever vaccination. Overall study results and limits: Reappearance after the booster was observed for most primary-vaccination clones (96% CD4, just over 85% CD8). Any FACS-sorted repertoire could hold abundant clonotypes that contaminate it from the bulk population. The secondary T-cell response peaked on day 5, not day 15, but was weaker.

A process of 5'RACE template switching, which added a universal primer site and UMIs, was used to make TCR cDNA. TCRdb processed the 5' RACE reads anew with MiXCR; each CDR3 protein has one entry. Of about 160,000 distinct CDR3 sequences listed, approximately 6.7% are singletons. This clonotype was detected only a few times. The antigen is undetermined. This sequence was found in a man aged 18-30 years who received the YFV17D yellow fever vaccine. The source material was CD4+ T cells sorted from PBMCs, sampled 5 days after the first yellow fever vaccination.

CDR3 sequence: CASSSIAGGLSGELFF. The CDR3, as DNA: TGTGCCAGCAGCTCCATAGCGGGGGGCCTAAGCGGGGAGCTGTTTTTT. V is TRBV5-6 and J is TRBJ2-2; 10 bases fit TRBD2. J was trimmed by 7 bases and V by 3 bases; bases with no gene match: 9. Germline CDR1 and CDR2: SGHDT and YYEEEE. The CDR3 sequence is 16 residues long.